This TCR beta chain came from a study of CD8 T cells in ankylosing spondylitis listed by TCRdb under 2017. A note on the overall study: To find TCR variants linked to disease, the study profiled T cell receptor beta repertoires in ankylosing spondylitis patients and healthy donors. The full study cohort was made up of 20 to 25 ankylosing spondylitis patients and around 100 healthy donors. Samples of peripheral blood were taken, and for ankylosing spondylitis patients, synovial fluid was collected as well.

A remark on this clonotype: Its antigen is still unknown. The record has no base qualities; no much larger clone is one base away.

The instrument was an Illumina HiSeq 2500. Quantitative 5'-RACE with molecular barcodes was the method used to prepare the TCR beta libraries. Concerning the study's data processing: A new computational method, built on a probabilistic model of VDJ rearrangement, was used to identify disease-linked TCR variants. TCRdb reanalyzed the raw reads on its own, using fastp at Q25 for trimming and MiXCR for clone calling, and kept in-frame beta chains. Rows with a matching CDR3 protein are joined into one entry that keeps the most common DNA and genes. The V and J calls reflect TCRdb's pipeline rather than the authors' work. Recorded for this sample are some 150,000 distinct CDR3 sequences; around 43% of them occurred a single time. In total, the top ten clones hold roughly 15% of the sample. For each ankylosing spondylitis patient, the synovial fluid sample was matched to a blood sample from that same patient.

From a lookup of the germline V gene, CDR1 and CDR2 are SGHNT and YENEEA. Relative to germline, V is missing 5 bases and J is missing 4 bases, with 5 bases of the junction outside any gene match. Including the terminal cysteine and phenylalanine, the CDR3 comprises 14 residues. Of the read, only the CDR3 DNA is kept; its 42 bases are in frame from base 1. Paper-wide results and their limitations: According to the report, matched synovial fluid samples from ankylosing spondylitis patients were significantly enriched for the disease-linked clones. In peripheral blood, the disease-linked clones were found at relatively low frequencies and had a CD8+ phenotype. A TCR beta motif of fewer than 10 highly homologous amino acid variants appeared characteristic of blood from ankylosing spondylitis patients. Some motif variants were previously reported in synovial fluid and blood of reactive arthritis patients, suggesting common disease-initiation mechanisms.

The chain employs TRBV11-3 and TRBJ1-2, and 9 bases in between align with TRBD1. The sequenced material came from synovial fluid, either unsorted or a sorted T cell fraction (not recorded which). The source of this sequence is a male donor with ankylosing spondylitis. The sequenced DNA: TGTGCCAGCAGCCCGGGACAGGGCACCTATGGCTACACCTTC. It is translated as CASSPGQGTYGYTF.